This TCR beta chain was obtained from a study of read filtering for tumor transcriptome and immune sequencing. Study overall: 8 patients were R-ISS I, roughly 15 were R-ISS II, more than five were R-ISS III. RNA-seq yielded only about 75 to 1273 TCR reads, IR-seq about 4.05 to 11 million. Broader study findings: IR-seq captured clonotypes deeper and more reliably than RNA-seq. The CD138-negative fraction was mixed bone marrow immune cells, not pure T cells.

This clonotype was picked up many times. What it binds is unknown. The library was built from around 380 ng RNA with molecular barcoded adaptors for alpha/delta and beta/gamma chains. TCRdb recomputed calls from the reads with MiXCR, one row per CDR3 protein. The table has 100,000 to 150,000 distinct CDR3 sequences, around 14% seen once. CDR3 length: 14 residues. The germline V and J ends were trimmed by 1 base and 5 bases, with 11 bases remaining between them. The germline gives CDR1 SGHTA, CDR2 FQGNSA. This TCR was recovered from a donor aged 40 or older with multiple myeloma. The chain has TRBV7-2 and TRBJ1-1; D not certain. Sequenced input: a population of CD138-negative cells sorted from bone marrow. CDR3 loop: CASSLVHLGTEAFF. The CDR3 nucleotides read TGTGCCAGCAGCTTAGTTCACCTCGGGACTGAAGCTTTCTTT.